This T cell receptor (beta chain) originates from a study of shared clonotypes between healthy human individuals. Notes on this clone: The sample carries other DNA sequences with the same CDR3.

Method: immunoSEQ multiplex PCR; TCRdb's copy keeps in-frame clones and lacks some. The profile covers roughly 2 million clones, with almost 96% appearing a single time and around 0.13% taken by the ten largest. V shed 1 base and J shed 6 bases, with 10 bases lying between them. Germline V gene data show CDR1 as GTSNPN and CDR2 as SVGIG (reference sequence). This CDR3 contains 12 residues. The chain has TRBV30 and TRBJ2-7, with D possibly being TRBD1 (7 bases). The sequencing input was naive CD4+ T cells sorted from blood. The sample's subset: CD45RA+ positively selected. The sequence was collected from a man between 18 and 35 years old in good health. The CDR3 DNA reads as TGTGCCTGGAGTGGACAGGGAGGCGAGCAGTACTTC. It codes for CAWSGQGGEQYF.